The table lists the clone carrying this T cell receptor beta chain with many counts. The entry originates in a study of blood T cell repertoires in COVID-19. V shed 4 bases and J shed 10 bases, with 13 bases lying between them. The CDR3 has 13 residues. The germline gives CDR1 MGHRA, CDR2 YSYEKL. This table comes from immunoSEQ multiplex PCR, and its TCRdb copy is limited to in-frame clones, with some not included. Of roughly 150,000 clones listed, 85% are singletons. This TCR derives from a woman in her thirties or forties who had recovered from COVID-19. Input material: PBMCs or T cells enriched from blood (not recorded which). The rearrangement joins TRBV4-1 to TRBJ1-4; tentative D call: TRBD1 (6 bases). The DNA for the CDR3 is TGCGCCAGCAGCCTAGCGACAGGTCGAAAACTGTTTTTT. It specifies CASSLATGRKLFF.